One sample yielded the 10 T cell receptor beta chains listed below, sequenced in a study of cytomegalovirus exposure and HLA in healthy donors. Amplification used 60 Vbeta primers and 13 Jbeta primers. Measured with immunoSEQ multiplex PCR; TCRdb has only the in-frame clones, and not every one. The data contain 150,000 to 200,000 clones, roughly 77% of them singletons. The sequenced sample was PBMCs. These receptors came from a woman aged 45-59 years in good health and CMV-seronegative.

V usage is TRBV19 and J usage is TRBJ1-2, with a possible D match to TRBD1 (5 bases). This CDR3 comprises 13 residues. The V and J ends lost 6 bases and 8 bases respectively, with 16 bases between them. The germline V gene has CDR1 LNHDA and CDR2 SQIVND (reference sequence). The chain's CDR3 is CASREGGRGGYTF. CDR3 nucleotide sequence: TGTGCCAGTAGAGAGGGAGGAAGGGGAGGCTACACCTTC.

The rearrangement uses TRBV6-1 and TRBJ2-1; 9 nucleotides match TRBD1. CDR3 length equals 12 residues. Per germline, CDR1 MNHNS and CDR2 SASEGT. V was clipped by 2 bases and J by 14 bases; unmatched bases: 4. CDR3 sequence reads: CASSEWDRAKFF. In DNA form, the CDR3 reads TGTGCCAGCAGTGAATGGGACAGGGCAAAGTTCTTC.

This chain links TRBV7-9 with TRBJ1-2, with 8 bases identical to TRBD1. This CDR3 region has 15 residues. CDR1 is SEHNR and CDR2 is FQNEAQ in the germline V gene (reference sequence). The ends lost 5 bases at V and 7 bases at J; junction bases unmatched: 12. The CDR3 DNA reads TGTGCCAGCAGCCCAGGACAGGGAGTTAATATTGGCTACACCTTC. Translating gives CASSPGQGVNIGYTF.

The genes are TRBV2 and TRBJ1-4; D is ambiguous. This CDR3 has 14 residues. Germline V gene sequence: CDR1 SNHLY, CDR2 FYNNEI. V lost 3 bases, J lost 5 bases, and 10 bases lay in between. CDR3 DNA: TGTGCCAGCAGTGAGCGGGGTGTCAATGAAAAACTGTTTTTT. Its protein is CASSERGVNEKLFF.

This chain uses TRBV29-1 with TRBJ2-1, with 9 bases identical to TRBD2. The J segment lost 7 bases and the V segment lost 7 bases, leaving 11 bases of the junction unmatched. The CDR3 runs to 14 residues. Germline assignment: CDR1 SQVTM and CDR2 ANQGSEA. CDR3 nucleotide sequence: TGCAGCGCTGTAAGGACTAGCGCCCAAAATGAGCAGTTCTTC. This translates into CSAVRTSAQNEQFF.

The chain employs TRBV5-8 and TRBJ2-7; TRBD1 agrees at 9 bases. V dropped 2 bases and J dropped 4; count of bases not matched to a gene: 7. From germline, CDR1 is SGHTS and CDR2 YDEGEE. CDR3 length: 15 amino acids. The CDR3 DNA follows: TGTGCCAGCAGCTTCCGGGGACAGGGACTTTACGAGCAGTACTTC. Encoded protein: CASSFRGQGLYEQYF.

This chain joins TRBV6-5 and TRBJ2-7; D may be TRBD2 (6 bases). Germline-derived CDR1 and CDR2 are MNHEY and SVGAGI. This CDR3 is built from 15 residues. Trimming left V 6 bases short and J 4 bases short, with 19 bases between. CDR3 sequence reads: CASSPERGAGYEQYF. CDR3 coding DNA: TGTGCCAGCAGCCCCGAAAGGGGCGCGGGGTACGAGCAGTACTTC.

The CDR3 DNA reads TGTGCCAGCAGCTTAGCAGGGCTAGCGGACCTCTCCTACGAGCAGTACTTC. Encoded protein: CASSLAGLADLSYEQYF. The genes are TRBV11-2 and TRBJ2-7, with 7 positions matching TRBD2. The germline V gene has CDR1 SGHAT and CDR2 FQNNGV. The trim removed 1 base at V and 0 bases at J, leaving 9 bases unmatched. The CDR3 runs to 17 residues.

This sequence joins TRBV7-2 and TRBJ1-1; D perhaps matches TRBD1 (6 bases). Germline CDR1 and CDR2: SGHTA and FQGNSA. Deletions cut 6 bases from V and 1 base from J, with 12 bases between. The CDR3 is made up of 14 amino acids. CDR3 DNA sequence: TGTGCCAGCAGGTTTACAGGGCGGAACACTGAAGCTTTCTTT. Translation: CASRFTGRNTEAFF.

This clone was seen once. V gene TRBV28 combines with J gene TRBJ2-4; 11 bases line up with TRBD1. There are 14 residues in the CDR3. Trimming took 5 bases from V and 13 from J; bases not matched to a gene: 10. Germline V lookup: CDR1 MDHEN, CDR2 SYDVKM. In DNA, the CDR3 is TGTGCCAGCAGTCCGGGACAGGGGGGACCCACGCAGTACTTC. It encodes CASSPGQGGPTQYF.